The 13 T cell receptor beta chains below come from one sample, sequenced in a study of T-cell memory formation after mild COVID-19. TCRdb re-derived calls from the 5' RACE reads in MiXCR, one entry per CDR3 protein. The sample yields some 330,000 distinct CDR3 sequences, roughly 21% seen once. Sequences were obtained from PBMCs or a T cell subset sorted from them (not recorded which). The origin of the receptors is an adult woman who had mild COVID-19 (a few samples of this study predate the infection). Cell type and time point are not known.

This clonotype has at least ten counts. The chain combines TRBV20-1 with TRBJ2-7; 8 bases fit TRBD1. V was clipped by 6 bases and J by 4 bases; unmatched bases: 5. The CDR3 covers 12 residues. The germline gives CDR1 DFQATT, CDR2 SNEGSKA (reference sequence). The CDR3 bases are TGCAGTGCCTCAGGGGGCGCGTACGAGCAGTACTTC. This sequence encodes CSASGGAYEQYF.

The J gene is TRBJ2-7, the V gene TRBV4-2; either TRBD1 or TRBD2 may supply D (5 bases each). The ends were cut back, 0 bases at V and 6 bases at J, with 15 bases in the middle. CDR1 LGHNA and CDR2 YNFKEQ come from the germline V gene. There are 15 residues in the CDR3. In DNA form, the CDR3 reads TGTGCCAGCAGCCAAGAGAGAGGGACCCTTTTCGAGCAGTACTTC. Translating it yields CASSQERGTLFEQYF.

The rearrangement uses TRBV4-2 and TRBJ2-4; TRBD2 matches 8 bases. The CDR3 runs 15 residues. V was pared by 0 bases and J by 8 bases, with 6 bases of the junction left unmatched. The germline V gene encodes CDR1 LGHNA and CDR2 YNFKEQ. CDR3 sequence: CASSQDGGREDIQYF. The DNA for the CDR3 is TGTGCCAGCAGCCAAGATGGAGGGCGGGAGGACATTCAGTACTTC.

The V gene is TRBV20-1, the J gene TRBJ2-7; 7 bases are shared with TRBD1. Germline V gives CDR1 DFQATT, CDR2 SNEGSKA (reference sequence). The junction had 13 bases not matched to a gene; V was cut back by 2 bases and J by 3 bases. The length of the CDR3 is 16 residues. The CDR3, as DNA: TGCAGTGCTAGACGCTGGATTCCGGGACAGCTCTACGAGCAGTACTTC. This gives the protein CSARRWIPGQLYEQYF.

This clonotype was counted only a few times. This CDR3 reads CSAGAGVYYEQYF. The CDR3 DNA is TGCAGTGCTGGAGCGGGAGTCTATTACGAGCAGTACTTC. The rearrangement joins TRBV20-1 to TRBJ2-7; 8 nucleotides agree with TRBD2. The V segment lost 5 bases and the J segment 4 bases; nucleotides outside the gene matches: 7. CDR1 is DFQATT, CDR2 SNEGSKA, per germline (reference sequence). The CDR3 covers 13 residues.

The V call is TRBV4-1, the J call TRBJ1-6; 10 bases are a match to TRBD1. Losses at the gene ends were 4 bases for V and 9 bases for J; bases not matched to a gene: 9. Germline CDR1 MGHRA, CDR2 YSYEKL. The CDR3 consists of 16 residues. CDR3 nucleotide sequence: TGCGCCAGCAGCCCCATAAGGACAGGGGGTGGTTCACCCCTCCACTTT. Translated, it gives CASSPIRTGGGSPLHF.

This clonotype was counted only a few times. The J gene is TRBJ2-4, the V gene TRBV7-2; tentatively, D is TRBD2 (5 bases). The CDR3 spans 14 residues. The germline CDR1 and CDR2 sequences are SGHTA and FQGNSA. V shed 2 bases and J shed 9 bases, with 14 bases lying between them. This CDR3 is CASSLTLAGGIQYF. DNA of the CDR3: TGTGCCAGCAGCTTAACATTGGCCGGAGGCATTCAGTACTTC.

This clonotype was counted at least ten times. The gene calls are TRBV20-1 and TRBJ2-1; D unclear. Germline loops: CDR1 DFQATT, CDR2 SNEGSKA (reference sequence). Trimming left V 3 bases short and J 3 bases short, with 12 bases between. The CDR3 extends over 14 amino acids. The CDR3 bases are TGCAGTGCTAGTGGCCACCAAGACTACAATGAGCAGTTCTTC. Its protein product is CSASGHQDYNEQFF.

The chain couples TRBV29-1 to TRBJ2-5; D gene unclear. The germline V gene has CDR1 SQVTM and CDR2 ANQGSEA. V gave up 3 bases and J gave up 0 bases, with 8 bases separating them. The CDR3 is 13 residues long. CDR3 coding DNA: TGCAGCGTTGAGGCAGAGTACCAAGAGACCCAGTACTTC. Translated, it gives CSVEAEYQETQYF.

The V call is TRBV27, the J call TRBJ2-5, with TRBD1 matching over 8 bases. The CDR3 sequence is 14 residues long. With 1 base clipped from V and 5 bases from J, the junction kept 3 bases outside the gene matches. In germline, CDR1 is MNHEY, CDR2 SMNVEV (reference sequence). The CDR3 bases are TGTGCCAGCAGTTTATTGGGACAGGCGGAGACCCAGTACTTC. It encodes CASSLLGQAETQYF.

This clonotype was counted only a few times. This chain connects TRBV7-9 to TRBJ1-5; D unresolved. The V gene lost 2 bases and the J gene lost 7 bases, with 6 bases spanning the gap. Germline CDR1 and CDR2: SEHNR and FQNEAQ (reference sequence). The CDR3 is made up of 12 amino acids. The CDR3: CASSLSPQPQHF. Here the CDR3 DNA reads TGTGCCAGCAGCTTATCTCCCCAGCCCCAGCATTTT.

In this sample, this clonotype turned up a few times. The CDR3 coding sequence is TGTGCCAGCAGTCACCCGGGACAGCCGAAAGCTTTCTTT. It encodes CASSHPGQPKAFF. The V call is TRBV4-2, the J call TRBJ1-1, with TRBD1 identical over 7 bases. CDR1 is LGHNA, CDR2 YNFKEQ, per germline. V lost 6 bases, J lost 9 bases, and 10 bases stayed unmatched. CDR3 length equals 13 residues.

There are a few counts of this clonotype. This chain joins TRBV7-2 and TRBJ2-5; 8 positions match TRBD1. The CDR3 length is 14 residues. The V gene's germline CDR1 is SGHTA and CDR2 FQGNSA. The ends lost 2 bases at V and 2 bases at J; junction bases unmatched: 1. CDR3 nucleotide sequence: TGTGCCAGCAGCTTACGGGACAGGCAAGAGACCCAGTACTTC. Protein: CASSLRDRQETQYF.